The rows below give T cell receptor beta chains drawn from one sample of a study of blood T cell repertoires in COVID-19. The repertoire was sequenced with immunoSEQ multiplex PCR; TCRdb's copy has only in-frame clones and lacks some. The sample includes some 250,000 clones, around 81% of them seen just once. The sequencing input was peripheral blood. Receptor source: a man aged 25 to 40 who had recovered from COVID-19. The conserved cysteine and the conserved F or W are not part of the CDR3 here. Fields, in order: CDR3 protein, D gene, V gene, J gene. A D gene is named only where the DNA matches it firmly.

CDR3 protein: ASTPRAGRQETQY
D gene: NA
V gene: TRBV19
J gene: TRBJ2-5

CDR3 protein: ASRDTGARGYT
D gene: TRBD1
V gene: TRBV5-4
J gene: TRBJ1-2

CDR3 protein: ASSASNGGGETQY
D gene: NA
V gene: TRBV4-2
J gene: TRBJ2-5

CDR3 protein: ASSLDWQGNEAF
D gene: NA
V gene: TRBV7-2
J gene: TRBJ1-1

CDR3 protein: ATAGRAGQSTDTQY
D gene: NA
V gene: TRBV24-1
J gene: TRBJ2-3

CDR3 protein: ASSPLTSEALF
D gene: TRBD2
V gene: TRBV18
J gene: TRBJ2-2

CDR3 protein: SVDLGGWGEQY
D gene: NA
V gene: TRBV29-1
J gene: TRBJ2-7

CDR3 protein: ASRGQGFRETQY
D gene: TRBD1
V gene: TRBV19
J gene: TRBJ2-5

CDR3 protein: ASSWSTGELF
D gene: NA
V gene: TRBV12-3/TRBV12-4
J gene: TRBJ2-2

CDR3 protein: ATSTSGGKPQH
D gene: TRBD1
V gene: TRBV24-1
J gene: TRBJ1-5

CDR3 protein: ASSHTPGASGNTIY
D gene: NA
V gene: TRBV6-6
J gene: TRBJ1-3

CDR3 protein: ASSYSTQGEKQPQH
D gene: TRBD1
V gene: TRBV6-6
J gene: TRBJ1-5

CDR3 protein: ASSLRGNVVQPQH
D gene: NA
V gene: TRBV27
J gene: TRBJ1-5

CDR3 protein: ASSPYTGVRETQY
D gene: TRBD1
V gene: TRBV3-1/TRBV3-2
J gene: TRBJ2-5

CDR3 protein: ASSSRILYGYT
D gene: NA
V gene: TRBV6-5
J gene: TRBJ1-2

CDR3 protein: ASTSPGRGVMEQY
D gene: NA
V gene: TRBV6-5
J gene: TRBJ2-7

CDR3 protein: ASRVTGEGQETQY
D gene: TRBD1
V gene: TRBV2
J gene: TRBJ2-5

CDR3 protein: ASSRGGSNQPQH
D gene: NA
V gene: TRBV28
J gene: TRBJ1-5

CDR3 protein: ASSPPGIGEQY
D gene: NA
V gene: TRBV13
J gene: TRBJ2-7

CDR3 protein: ASSAGGPVTQY
D gene: TRBD2
V gene: TRBV18
J gene: TRBJ2-5

CDR3 protein: ASSQDLAGSEAF
D gene: NA
V gene: TRBV3-1/TRBV3-2
J gene: TRBJ1-1

CDR3 protein: ASSSGDWTDEAF
D gene: NA
V gene: TRBV5-1
J gene: TRBJ1-1

CDR3 protein: ASTRSGNRAGELF
D gene: NA
V gene: TRBV7-9
J gene: TRBJ2-2

CDR3 protein: ASRRMDGNQPQH
D gene: NA
V gene: TRBV6-4
J gene: TRBJ1-5

CDR3 protein: ASSPLGGGMANEKLF
D gene: TRBD1
V gene: TRBV7-9
J gene: TRBJ1-4

CDR3 protein: ASSLFREQPQH
D gene: NA
V gene: TRBV28
J gene: TRBJ1-5

CDR3 protein: SVQGRSGYT
D gene: NA
V gene: TRBV29-1
J gene: TRBJ1-2

CDR3 protein: SASATSGGGLQETQY
D gene: TRBD2
V gene: TRBV20-1
J gene: TRBJ2-5

CDR3 protein: ASSLFGEGEKLF
D gene: NA
V gene: TRBV13
J gene: TRBJ1-4

CDR3 protein: ASSPGLAGGVGRTDTQY
D gene: TRBD2
V gene: TRBV5-6
J gene: TRBJ2-3

CDR3 protein: SGLRDRNIQY
D gene: TRBD1
V gene: TRBV29-1
J gene: TRBJ2-4

CDR3 protein: ASSFSGGLSGANVLT
D gene: NA
V gene: TRBV7-2
J gene: TRBJ2-6

CDR3 protein: ASRAGGPTDTQY
D gene: TRBD2
V gene: TRBV7-6
J gene: TRBJ2-3

CDR3 protein: ASSLSRANTGELF
D gene: NA
V gene: TRBV11-2
J gene: TRBJ2-2

CDR3 protein: ASSYPTSVGTDTQY
D gene: TRBD2
V gene: TRBV6-2/TRBV6-3
J gene: TRBJ2-3

CDR3 protein: ASSLRAGNYGYT
D gene: NA
V gene: TRBV11-2
J gene: TRBJ1-2

CDR3 protein: ASGGGPGGNQPQH
D gene: NA
V gene: TRBV6-5
J gene: TRBJ1-5

CDR3 protein: ASSERDYEQY
D gene: NA
V gene: TRBV2
J gene: TRBJ2-7

CDR3 protein: ASTLQGTHTGELF
D gene: NA
V gene: TRBV6-5
J gene: TRBJ2-2

CDR3 protein: ASSPPRGDNEQF
D gene: NA
V gene: TRBV18
J gene: TRBJ2-1

CDR3 protein: ASIAGGQDTQY
D gene: TRBD2
V gene: TRBV2
J gene: TRBJ2-3

CDR3 protein: ASSLSGDPRETQY
D gene: TRBD2
V gene: TRBV28
J gene: TRBJ2-5

CDR3 protein: ASSYGRVNTGELF
D gene: NA
V gene: TRBV6-6
J gene: TRBJ2-2

CDR3 protein: ASSLSVQGMTEAF
D gene: NA
V gene: TRBV28
J gene: TRBJ1-1

CDR3 protein: ASSQGAGRTDTQY
D gene: NA
V gene: TRBV4-1
J gene: TRBJ2-3

CDR3 protein: ASSLDRGPQH
D gene: TRBD1
V gene: TRBV7-8
J gene: TRBJ1-5

CDR3 protein: ASSLGQGNTGELF
D gene: NA
V gene: TRBV7-9
J gene: TRBJ2-2

CDR3 protein: ASTNDPGTVDTQY
D gene: TRBD1
V gene: TRBV6-5
J gene: TRBJ2-3

CDR3 protein: ASETAGAGDTQY
D gene: TRBD2
V gene: TRBV28
J gene: TRBJ2-3

CDR3 protein: ASSSWDRGTNEKLF
D gene: TRBD1
V gene: TRBV5-1
J gene: TRBJ1-4

CDR3 protein: ASSQFSNSPLH
D gene: NA
V gene: TRBV14
J gene: TRBJ1-6

CDR3 protein: ASSDRGRVEQF
D gene: TRBD1
V gene: TRBV2
J gene: TRBJ2-1

CDR3 protein: ASTTGGTDTQY
D gene: NA
V gene: TRBV10-2
J gene: TRBJ2-3